This entry describes one T cell receptor beta chain. Its antigen remains unidentified. This sample stems from a study of vaccination effects on CD4 cells after COVID-19. After expansion with viral peptide pools in the ViraFEST assay, antigen-specific CD4+ T cells were sequenced. After around nine days in culture, the CD4+ T cells were isolated. Participants completed two doses of the BNT162b2 or mRNA-1273 vaccine. Peptides at about 9.9 ug/ml and IL-2 at around 9.3 IU/ml were added to roughly 2 million PBMC per well. In germline, CDR1 is SGDLS, CDR2 YYNGEE. This CDR3 has 15 residues. The ends lost 5 bases at V and 3 bases at J; junction bases unmatched: 10. Assay used: immunoSEQ multiplex PCR; TCRdb lists only in-frame clones, some missing. The sample carries around 32,000 clones, under 75% recorded once.

This rearrangement joins TRBV9 to TRBJ1-2; 7 bases agree with TRBD1. The clonotype originates from a human donor who received a COVID-19 vaccine. Sequencing used CD4+ T cells from PBMCs cultured with HCoV-229E spike peptides, obtained after COVID-19 vaccination. The CDR3 nucleotides read TGTGCCAGCAGTGGCAGGACAGGAGGTTACTATGGCTACACCTTC. It codes for CASSGRTGGYYGYTF. The whole variable domain, remainder taken from reference TRBV9 and TRBJ1-2, is DSGVTQTPKHLITATGQRVTLRCSPRSGDLSVYWYQQSLDQGLQFLIQYYNGEERAKGNILERFSAQQFPDLHSELNLSSLELGDSALYFCASSGRTGGYYGYTFGSGTRLTVV.